The rows below give T cell receptor beta chains drawn from one sample of a study of beta chain features in type 1 diabetes. The method was immunoSEQ multiplex PCR; TCRdb's version includes in-frame clones alone and lacks a portion of them. The sample lists around 160,000 clones, roughly 60% occurring once. What was sequenced was naive CD4+ T cells from blood. The receptor source for this set is a man aged 25-45 years with type 1 diabetes. Each CDR3 is given with its conserved first and last residue. The D gene is left open where the match is weak. The size of a clone is reported for some rows only, either as once, few or many, or as a class for expanded clones.

d_call cdr3_length j_call clone_size v_call cdr3_aa cdr3_nt
NA 16 TRBJ1-6 few TRBV7-9 CASSLARQFGNSPLHF TGTGCCAGCAGCTTAGCGCGCCAGTTTGGGAATTCACCCCTCCACTTT
NA 15 TRBJ2-5 NA TRBV5-1 CASSLFSGAGETQYF TGCGCCAGCAGCTTGTTTTCGGGGGCAGGAGAGACCCAGTACTTC
TRBD2 14 TRBJ2-5 few TRBV30 CAWSEGLVQETQYF TGTGCCTGGAGTGAGGGACTAGTACAAGAGACCCAGTACTTC
NA 14 TRBJ2-3 few TRBV9 CASSVGQFTDTQYF TGTGCCAGCAGCGTAGGACAGTTCACAGATACGCAGTATTTT
NA 15 TRBJ2-1 NA TRBV4-1 CASSQDGSLFNEQFF TGCGCCAGCAGCCAAGATGGTAGCCTTTTCAATGAGCAGTTCTTC
NA 16 TRBJ1-6 NA TRBV29-1 CSVEDSRQAYNSPLHF TGCAGCGTTGAAGACTCTCGACAGGCTTATAATTCACCCCTCCACTTT
NA 13 TRBJ2-3 NA TRBV5-6 CASSLVQGDTQYF TGTGCCAGCAGCTTGGTCCAGGGAGATACGCAGTATTTT
NA 15 TRBJ2-6 few TRBV5-1 CASSLGLPGANVLTF TGCGCCAGCAGCTTGGGGCTGCCGGGGGCCAACGTCCTGACTTTC
NA 15 TRBJ2-7 NA TRBV4-1 CASSSDHRDSYEQYF TGCGCCAGCAGCTCCGACCACCGGGACTCCTACGAGCAGTACTTC
NA 14 TRBJ2-5 few TRBV29-1 CSVELWTGQETQYF TGCAGCGTTGAACTCTGGACTGGACAAGAGACCCAGTACTTC
NA 13 TRBJ1-1 few TRBV29-1 CSGRGRDGTEAFF TGCAGCGGACGCGGCAGGGATGGCACTGAAGCTTTCTTT
TRBD1 16 TRBJ1-6 NA TRBV5-6 CASSQLFGTGESPLHF TGTGCCAGCAGTCAACTTTTTGGGACAGGGGAATCACCCCTCCACTTT
NA 14 TRBJ1-6 NA TRBV29-1 CSVEGQRANSPLHF TGCAGCGTTGAAGGACAGCGGGCTAATTCACCCCTCCACTTT
NA 14 TRBJ1-2 NA TRBV29-1 CSVSKGVTNYGYTF TGCAGCGTCAGCAAGGGGGTTACGAACTATGGCTACACCTTC
TRBD1 15 TRBJ2-7 NA TRBV11-2 CASSSNRGSSYEQYF TGTGCCAGCAGCAGCAACAGGGGGAGCTCCTACGAGCAGTACTTC
NA 12 TRBJ2-7 NA TRBV27 CASSSTGYVEYF TGTGCCAGCAGTTCGACTGGTTACGTTGAGTACTTC
TRBD2 15 TRBJ2-4 NA TRBV2 CASSPGLAEGNIQYF TGTGCCAGCAGCCCGGGACTAGCGGAGGGCAACATTCAGTACTTC
NA 13 TRBJ2-3 NA TRBV29-1 CSADRGRGDTQYF TGCAGCGCCGACCGGGGGCGCGGAGATACGCAGTATTTT
TRBD2 15 TRBJ2-3 few TRBV30 CAWSGTSGGTDTQYF TGTGCCTGGAGTGGGACTAGCGGGGGAACAGATACGCAGTATTTT
NA 12 TRBJ1-5 NA TRBV29-1 CSVEDPGGPQHF TGCAGCGTTGAAGATCCGGGAGGGCCCCAGCATTTT
NA 14 TRBJ2-5 NA TRBV7-9 CASSTLAGEETQYF TGTGCCAGCAGCACTTTGGCCGGGGAAGAGACCCAGTACTTC
TRBD1 15 TRBJ2-5 NA TRBV9 CASSQTGGIAETQYF TGTGCCAGCAGCCAGACAGGGGGGATTGCAGAGACCCAGTACTTC
NA 19 TRBJ2-3 once TRBV7-9 CASSLRGLSSRGRTDTQYF TGTGCCAGCAGCTTGAGGGGCTTGTCGTCCCGGGGTCGCACAGATACGCAGTATTTT